These T cell receptor beta chains were read from a single sample in a study of blood T cell repertoires in COVID-19. Method: immunoSEQ multiplex PCR; TCRdb's copy keeps in-frame clones and lacks some. In the table there are about 200,000 clones, 70% to 85% of which are singletons. Sequenced material: PBMCs or T cells enriched from blood (not recorded which). These receptors came from a man aged 40-55 years who had recovered from COVID-19. Both conserved end residues are part of each CDR3. Fields, in order: J gene, D gene, V gene, clone size, CDR3 DNA, CDR3 protein. D genes are given only for firm matches. Clone size is given for some rows only: seen once, a few or many times, or a class if the clone is expanded.

>TRBJ2-7|TRBD2|TRBV6-6|once
TGTGCCAGCAGTTACTCAGAGCGGGGGGGCAGCTACGAGCAGTACTTC
CASSYSERGGSYEQYF
>TRBJ2-1|NA|TRBV30|NA
TGTGCCTGGAGCCCTAATTTCTACAATGAGCAGTTCTTC
CAWSPNFYNEQFF
>TRBJ1-4|NA|TRBV28|few
TGTGCCAGCAGTTCCTCTACAGGGACGGGTGAAAAACTGTTTTTT
CASSSSTGTGEKLFF
>TRBJ2-1|NA|TRBV5-1|NA
TGCGCCAGCAGCGCCGCAGGTTTTGGAGGCCACTCCTACAATGAGCAGTTCTTC
CASSAAGFGGHSYNEQFF
>TRBJ1-2|TRBD1|TRBV9|NA
TGTGCCAGCAGCGTAGGGACAGGGGGCAACTATGGCTACACCTTC
CASSVGTGGNYGYTF
>TRBJ2-7|TRBD1|TRBV3-1/TRBV3-2|NA
TGTGCCAGCAGCCTTACCGGACAGGGTGCCGAGCAGTACTTC
CASSLTGQGAEQYF
>TRBJ1-4|NA|TRBV7-2|NA
TGTGCCAGCAGCCTAACAACTAATGAAAAACTGTTTTTT
CASSLTTNEKLFF
>TRBJ1-1|NA|TRBV5-5|NA
TGTGCCAGCAGCTTGGGCAATAGGGGAACTGAAGCTTTCTTT
CASSLGNRGTEAFF
>TRBJ1-1|TRBD1|TRBV6-5|NA
TGTGCCAGTTGGCAGGGGGGAATGGGGACTGAAGCTTTCTTT
CASWQGGMGTEAFF
>TRBJ2-7|TRBD2|TRBV11-2|NA
TGTGCCAGCAGCTTAGTTTGGGCGGGGGGTACCTACGAGCAGTACTTC
CASSLVWAGGTYEQYF
>TRBJ2-1|NA|TRBV20-1|NA
TGCAGTGCTGAGAGGGGGAATGAGCAGTTCTTC
CSAERGNEQFF
>TRBJ1-1|NA|TRBV7-8|NA
TGTGCCAGCAGCTTAGAAGCAGGGGTGTACACTGAAGCTTTCTTT
CASSLEAGVYTEAFF
>TRBJ1-6|NA|TRBV18|few
TGTGCCAGCTCACCAAACAGCATCTATAATTCACCCCTCCACTTT
CASSPNSIYNSPLHF
>TRBJ1-2|TRBD1|TRBV18|once
TGTGCCAGCTCACCACCGGGACAGCCCTATGGCTACACCTTC
CASSPPGQPYGYTF
>TRBJ2-3|TRBD2|TRBV5-1|NA
TGCGCCAGCAGCCCCCGGGGGGTCACAGATACGCAGTATTTT
CASSPRGVTDTQYF
>TRBJ2-7|NA|TRBV18|NA
TGTGCCAGCTCTTCAGAGGAGGGAGCCTACGAGCAGTACTTC
CASSSEEGAYEQYF
>TRBJ2-1|TRBD2|TRBV3-1/TRBV3-2|NA
TGTGCCAGCAGCCCTACTAGTTTGACTAGCGGGGAGTACAATGAGCAGTTCTTC
CASSPTSLTSGEYNEQFF
>TRBJ1-1|NA|TRBV29-1|NA
TGCAGCGCCACGGCGGGGGGATTCGACACTGAAGCTTTCTTT
CSATAGGFDTEAFF
>TRBJ2-3|NA|TRBV7-9|NA
TGTGCCAGCATCAACGCCAGGGGTGGCACAGATACGCAGTATTTT
CASINARGGTDTQYF
>TRBJ1-1|NA|TRBV7-9|NA
TGTGCCAGCAGCTCCCAGTTTTCAAGGGGATCGAACACTGAAGCTTTCTTT
CASSSQFSRGSNTEAFF
>TRBJ2-7|TRBD2|TRBV11-2|NA
TGTGCCAGCAGCTCGCTAGCGGGTTCCTCCTACGAGCAGTACTTC
CASSSLAGSSYEQYF
>TRBJ1-5|NA|TRBV5-1|NA
TGCGCCAGCAGCTTGCTCGGGAATAGCAATCAGCCCCAGCATTTT
CASSLLGNSNQPQHF
>TRBJ2-1|TRBD2|TRBV5-4|NA
TGTGCCACCGAGGAATCCGGGACTAACAATGAGCAGTTCTTC
CATEESGTNNEQFF
>TRBJ2-3|NA|TRBV5-1|NA
TGCGCCAGCAGCTTGAATGCCCCCACGGCAGATACGCAGTATTTT
CASSLNAPTADTQYF
>TRBJ2-3|TRBD2|TRBV2|few
TGTGCCAGCTACGGGGAACTAGCGCGAATAACAAGCACAGATACGCAGTATTTT
CASYGELARITSTDTQYF
>TRBJ2-7|NA|TRBV7-2|once
TGTGCCAGCAGCTTAGTCCCGCGGGGAGCAATTATGACCAAGGGCGAGCAGTACTTC
CASSLVPRGAIMTKGEQYF
>TRBJ2-3|NA|TRBV29-1|NA
TGCAGCGTTGAGAGACCTCGCGGGGGCATATATACGCAGTATTTT
CSVERPRGGIYTQYF
>TRBJ2-5|TRBD1|TRBV29-1|NA
TGCAGCGTAGACAGGGGGACCGAGACCCAGTACTTC
CSVDRGTETQYF
>TRBJ1-1|TRBD1|TRBV27|NA
TGTGCCAGCAGTTCCTGGACAGGGGCGGCTTTCTTT
CASSSWTGAAFF
>TRBJ2-1|TRBD2|TRBV5-4|NA
TGTGCCAGCAGCCCTAGCGGGACCCAGTACAATGAGCAGTTCTTC
CASSPSGTQYNEQFF
>TRBJ1-2|NA|TRBV28|NA
TGTGCCAGCAGTCTCGACTATGGCTACACCTTC
CASSLDYGYTF
>TRBJ1-4|NA|TRBV6-5|NA
TGTGCCAGCAGTTCGATCCTTAGCGGTGAAAAACTGTTTTTT
CASSSILSGEKLFF
>TRBJ1-2|TRBD1|TRBV3-1/TRBV3-2|NA
TGTGCCAGCAGCCAATCCACTGAACGGCCGGGACAGGGCTGGGGCTACACCTTC
CASSQSTERPGQGWGYTF
>TRBJ2-2|TRBD2|TRBV5-4|NA
TGTGCCAGCAGCTTGGCCAGCGGGAGAGAGGGGAAGCGGGAGCTGTTTTTT
CASSLASGREGKRELFF
>TRBJ1-4|TRBD1|TRBV19|NA
TGTGCCAGTAGTATCAGGGGGCTGAATGAAAAACTGTTTTTT
CASSIRGLNEKLFF
>TRBJ1-4|NA|TRBV7-9|NA
TGTGCCAGCAGCACCGTCACCCGGGAAAAACTGTTTTTT
CASSTVTREKLFF
>TRBJ2-3|NA|TRBV27|once
TGTGCCAGCAGTTTACTACAGGGTTTCACAGATACGCAGTATTTT
CASSLLQGFTDTQYF
>TRBJ1-2|NA|TRBV19|NA
TGTGCCAGTAGTAGTCCCCCCGGGTATGGCTACACCTTC
CASSSPPGYGYTF
>TRBJ1-1|TRBD1|TRBV18|NA
TGTGCCAGCTCACCGGACAGGACATCGAACACTGAAGCTTTCTTT
CASSPDRTSNTEAFF
>TRBJ1-3|TRBD1|TRBV28|NA
TGTGCCAGCAGGGGGACAGGGGGTGGCCCTGGAAACACCATATATTTT
CASRGTGGGPGNTIYF
>TRBJ1-5|NA|TRBV28|NA
TGTGCCACCGCACGACACAGGGTAGTACAGCCCCAGCATTTT
CATARHRVVQPQHF
>TRBJ1-6|NA|TRBV4-3|NA
TGCGCCAGCAGCCAAGCGGGGACTCTTTATAATTCACCCCTCCACTTT
CASSQAGTLYNSPLHF
>TRBJ2-1|TRBD2|TRBV19|NA
TGTGCCAGTAGTATAGCTAGCGGGATTGGTGAGCAGTTCTTC
CASSIASGIGEQFF
>TRBJ1-1|NA|TRBV6-5|NA
TGTGCCAGCAGGCCTCGGGGGGGGCCAGGAACTGAAGCTTTCTTT
CASRPRGGPGTEAFF